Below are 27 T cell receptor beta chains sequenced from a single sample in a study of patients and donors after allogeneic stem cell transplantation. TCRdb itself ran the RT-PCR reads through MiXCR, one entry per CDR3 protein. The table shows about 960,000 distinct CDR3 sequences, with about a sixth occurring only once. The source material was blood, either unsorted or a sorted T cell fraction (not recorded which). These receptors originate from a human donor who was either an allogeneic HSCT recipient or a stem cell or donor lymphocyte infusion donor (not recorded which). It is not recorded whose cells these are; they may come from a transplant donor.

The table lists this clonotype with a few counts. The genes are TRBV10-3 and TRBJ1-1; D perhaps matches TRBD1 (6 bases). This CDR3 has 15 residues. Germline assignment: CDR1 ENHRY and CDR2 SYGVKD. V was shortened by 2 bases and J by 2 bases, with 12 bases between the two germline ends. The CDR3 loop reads CAISEDRRLNTEAFF. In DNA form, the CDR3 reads TGTGCCATCAGTGAGGACAGGCGCTTAAACACTGAAGCTTTCTTT.

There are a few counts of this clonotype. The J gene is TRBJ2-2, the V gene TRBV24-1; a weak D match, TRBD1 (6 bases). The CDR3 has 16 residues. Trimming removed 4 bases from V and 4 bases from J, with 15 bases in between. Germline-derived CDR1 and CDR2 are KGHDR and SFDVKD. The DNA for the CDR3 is TGTGCCACCAGTGACCCAGCTGCAGGGGCCACCGGGGAGCTGTTTTTT. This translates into CATSDPAAGATGELFF.

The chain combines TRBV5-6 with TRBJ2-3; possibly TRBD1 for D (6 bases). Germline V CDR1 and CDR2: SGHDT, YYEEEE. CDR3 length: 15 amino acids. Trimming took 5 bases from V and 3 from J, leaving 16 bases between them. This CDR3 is CASSSLQGKTDTQYF. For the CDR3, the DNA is TGTGCCAGCAGTTCCCTTCAGGGGAAGACAGATACGCAGTATTTT.

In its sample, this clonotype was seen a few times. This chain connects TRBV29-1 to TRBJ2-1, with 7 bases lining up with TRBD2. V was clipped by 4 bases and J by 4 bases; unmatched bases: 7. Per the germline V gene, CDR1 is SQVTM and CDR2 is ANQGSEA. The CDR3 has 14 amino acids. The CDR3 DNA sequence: TGCAGCGTTGGGGAGCGGGGCATTTACAATGAGCAGTTCTTC. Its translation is CSVGERGIYNEQFF.

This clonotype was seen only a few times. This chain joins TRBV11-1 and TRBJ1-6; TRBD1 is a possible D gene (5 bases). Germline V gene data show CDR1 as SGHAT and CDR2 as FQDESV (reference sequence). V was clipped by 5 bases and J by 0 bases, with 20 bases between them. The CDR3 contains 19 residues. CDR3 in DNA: TGTGCCAGCAGCGCCCAGGGTACACGTGGAAGCTCCTATAATTCACCCCTCCACTTT. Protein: CASSAQGTRGSSYNSPLHF.

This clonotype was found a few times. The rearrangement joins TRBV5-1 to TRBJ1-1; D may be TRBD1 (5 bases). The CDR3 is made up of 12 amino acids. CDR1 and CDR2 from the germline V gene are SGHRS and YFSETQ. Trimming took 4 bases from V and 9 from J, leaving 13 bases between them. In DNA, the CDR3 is TGCGCCAGCAGCCCGGTGGGGGGTCAAGCTTTCTTT. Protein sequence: CASSPVGGQAFF.

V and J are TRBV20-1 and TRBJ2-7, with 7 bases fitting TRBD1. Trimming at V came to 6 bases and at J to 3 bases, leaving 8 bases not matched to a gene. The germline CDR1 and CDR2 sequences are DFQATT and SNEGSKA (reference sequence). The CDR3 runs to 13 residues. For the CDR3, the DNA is TGCAGTGCAGCCGGGGACAGATTCTACGAGCAGTACTTC. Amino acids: CSAAGDRFYEQYF.

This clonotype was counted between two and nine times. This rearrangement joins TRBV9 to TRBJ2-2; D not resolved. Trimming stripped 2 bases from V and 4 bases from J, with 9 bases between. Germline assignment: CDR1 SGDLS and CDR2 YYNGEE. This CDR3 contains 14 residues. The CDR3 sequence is CASSVTTVTGELFF. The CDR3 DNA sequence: TGTGCCAGCAGCGTCACAACAGTCACCGGGGAGCTGTTTTTT. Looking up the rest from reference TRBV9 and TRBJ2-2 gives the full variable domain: DSGVTQTPKHLITATGQRVTLRCSPRSGDLSVYWYQQSLDQGLQFLIQYYNGEERAKGNILERFSAQQFPDLHSELNLSSLELGDSALYFCASSVTTVTGELFFGEGSRLTVL.

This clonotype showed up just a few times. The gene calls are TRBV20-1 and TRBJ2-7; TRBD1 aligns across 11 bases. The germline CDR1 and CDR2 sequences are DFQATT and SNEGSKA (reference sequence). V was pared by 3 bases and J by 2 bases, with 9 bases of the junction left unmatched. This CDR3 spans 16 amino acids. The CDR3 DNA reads TGCAGTGCTAGTCCTACGGGACAGGGGGGAACCTACGAGCAGTACTTC. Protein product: CSASPTGQGGTYEQYF.

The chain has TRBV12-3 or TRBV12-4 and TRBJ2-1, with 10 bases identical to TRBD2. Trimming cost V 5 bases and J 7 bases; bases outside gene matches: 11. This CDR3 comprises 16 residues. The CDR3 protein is CASSPYSGRKGNEQFF. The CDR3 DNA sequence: TGTGCCAGCAGTCCCTATAGCGGGAGGAAGGGGAATGAGCAGTTCTTC.

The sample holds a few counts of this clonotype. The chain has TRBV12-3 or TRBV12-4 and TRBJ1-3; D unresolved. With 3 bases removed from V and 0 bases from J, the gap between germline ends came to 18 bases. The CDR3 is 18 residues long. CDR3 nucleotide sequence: TGTGCCAGCAGTTTGATTGGCTGGTACGGGGACTCTGGAAACACCATATATTTT. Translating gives CASSLIGWYGDSGNTIYF.

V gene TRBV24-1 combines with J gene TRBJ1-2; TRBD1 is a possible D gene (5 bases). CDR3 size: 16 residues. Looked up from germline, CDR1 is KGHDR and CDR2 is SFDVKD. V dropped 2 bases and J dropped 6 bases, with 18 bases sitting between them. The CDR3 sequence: CATSDSDTFTEDGYTF. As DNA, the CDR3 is TGTGCCACCAGTGATTCGGACACGTTTACGGAGGATGGCTACACCTTC.

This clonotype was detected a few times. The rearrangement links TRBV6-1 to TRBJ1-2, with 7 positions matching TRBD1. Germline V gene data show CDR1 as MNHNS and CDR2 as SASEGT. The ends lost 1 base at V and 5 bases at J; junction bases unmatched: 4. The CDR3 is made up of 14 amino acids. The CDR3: CASSEDRGRYGYTF. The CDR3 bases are TGTGCCAGCAGTGAAGACAGGGGCCGATATGGCTACACCTTC.

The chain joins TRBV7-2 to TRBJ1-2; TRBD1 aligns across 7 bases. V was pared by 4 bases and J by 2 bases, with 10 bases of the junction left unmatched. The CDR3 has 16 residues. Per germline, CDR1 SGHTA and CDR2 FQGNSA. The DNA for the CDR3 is TGTGCCAGCAGCTCAATACCGGACAGGTTGAACTATGGCTACACCTTC. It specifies CASSSIPDRLNYGYTF.

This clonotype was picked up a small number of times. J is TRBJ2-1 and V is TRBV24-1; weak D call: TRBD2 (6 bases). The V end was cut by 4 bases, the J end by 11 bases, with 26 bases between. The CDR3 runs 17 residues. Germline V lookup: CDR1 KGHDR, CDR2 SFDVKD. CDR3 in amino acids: CATSDVGMGGGVRKQFF. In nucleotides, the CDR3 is TGTGCCACCAGTGACGTCGGTATGGGAGGAGGGGTAAGGAAGCAGTTCTTC.

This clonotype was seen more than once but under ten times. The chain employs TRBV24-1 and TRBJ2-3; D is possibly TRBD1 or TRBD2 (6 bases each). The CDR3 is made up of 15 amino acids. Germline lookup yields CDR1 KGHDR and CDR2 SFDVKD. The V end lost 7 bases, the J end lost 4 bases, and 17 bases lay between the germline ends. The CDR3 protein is CATSYRSRGADTQYF. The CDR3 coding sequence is TGTGCCACCAGCTACAGATCGAGGGGGGCAGATACGCAGTATTTT.

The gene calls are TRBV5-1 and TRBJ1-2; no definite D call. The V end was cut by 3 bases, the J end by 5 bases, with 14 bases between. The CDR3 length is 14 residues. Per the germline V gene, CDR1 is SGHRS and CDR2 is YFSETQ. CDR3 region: CASSSEAGQYGYTF. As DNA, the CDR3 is TGCGCCAGCAGCTCGGAGGCCGGGCAGTATGGCTACACCTTC.

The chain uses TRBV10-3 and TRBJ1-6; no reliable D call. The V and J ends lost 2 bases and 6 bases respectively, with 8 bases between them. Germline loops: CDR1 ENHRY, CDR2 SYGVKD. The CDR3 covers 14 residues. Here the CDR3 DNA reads TGTGCCATCAGTGAGATACCCCTTAATTCACCCCTCCACTTT. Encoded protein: CAISEIPLNSPLHF.

The CDR3 spells CASRWTLSYEQYF. CDR3 DNA: TGCGCCAGCAGGTGGACTCTCTCCTACGAGCAGTACTTC. The rearrangement links TRBV5-1 to TRBJ2-7; TRBD2 might be the D (5 bases). V shed 5 bases and J shed 0 bases, with 9 bases lying between them. There are 13 residues in the CDR3. Germline V gene sequence: CDR1 SGHRS, CDR2 YFSETQ.

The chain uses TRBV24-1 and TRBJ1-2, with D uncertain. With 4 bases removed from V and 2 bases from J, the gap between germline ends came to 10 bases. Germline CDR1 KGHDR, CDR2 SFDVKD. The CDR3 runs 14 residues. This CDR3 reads CATSDLGSNYGYTF. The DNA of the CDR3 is TGTGCCACCAGTGACCTCGGGTCCAACTATGGCTACACCTTC.

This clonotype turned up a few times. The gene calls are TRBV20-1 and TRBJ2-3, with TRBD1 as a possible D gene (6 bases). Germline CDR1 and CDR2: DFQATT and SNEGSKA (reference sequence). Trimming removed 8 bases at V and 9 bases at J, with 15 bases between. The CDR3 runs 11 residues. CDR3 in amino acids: CSLNREGTQYF. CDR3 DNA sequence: TGCAGTCTGAACAGGGAAGGGACGCAGTATTTT.

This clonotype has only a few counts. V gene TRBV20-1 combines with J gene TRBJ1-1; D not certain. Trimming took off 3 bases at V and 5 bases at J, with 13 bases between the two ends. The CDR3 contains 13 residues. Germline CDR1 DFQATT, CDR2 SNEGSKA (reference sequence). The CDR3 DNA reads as TGCAGTGCTAGGGCCTTGCGAGGGACTGAAGCTTTCTTT. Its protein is CSARALRGTEAFF.

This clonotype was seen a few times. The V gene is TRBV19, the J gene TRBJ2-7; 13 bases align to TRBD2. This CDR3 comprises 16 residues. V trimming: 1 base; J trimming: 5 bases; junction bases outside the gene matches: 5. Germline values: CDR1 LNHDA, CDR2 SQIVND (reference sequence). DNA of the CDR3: TGTGCCAGTAGTATAGGACTAGCGGGAGGTTGGAACGAGCAGTACTTC. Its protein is CASSIGLAGGWNEQYF.

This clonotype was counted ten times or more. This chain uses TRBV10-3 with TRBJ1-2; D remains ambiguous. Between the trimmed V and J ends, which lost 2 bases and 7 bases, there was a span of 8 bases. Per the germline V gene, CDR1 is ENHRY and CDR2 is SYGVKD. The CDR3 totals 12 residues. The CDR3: CAISERRSGYTF. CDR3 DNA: TGTGCCATCAGTGAGAGGCGGAGTGGCTACACCTTC.

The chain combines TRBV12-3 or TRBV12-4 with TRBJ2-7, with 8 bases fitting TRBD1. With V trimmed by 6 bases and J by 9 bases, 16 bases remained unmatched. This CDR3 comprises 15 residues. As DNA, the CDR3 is TGTGCCAGCAGCCGGGACAGGCAAGAGTTAGGTGGGCAGTACTTC. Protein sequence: CASSRDRQELGGQYF.

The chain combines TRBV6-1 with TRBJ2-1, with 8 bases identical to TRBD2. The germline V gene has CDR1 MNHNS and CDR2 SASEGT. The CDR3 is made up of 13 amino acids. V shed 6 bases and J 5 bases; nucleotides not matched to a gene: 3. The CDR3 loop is CASRVLADNEQFF. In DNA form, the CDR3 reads TGTGCCAGCAGAGTACTAGCGGACAATGAGCAGTTCTTC.

The CDR3, as DNA: TGTGCCAGCAGCCAAATAGTCCCCGGGGAGCTGTTTTTT. It is translated as CASSQIVPGELFF. The V and J genes are TRBV4-2 and TRBJ2-2; D call uncertain. This CDR3 is built from 13 residues. Germline loops: CDR1 LGHNA, CDR2 YNFKEQ. The germline V and J ends were trimmed by 2 bases and 6 bases, with 7 bases remaining between them.